Included here is one TCR beta chain sequence, with context. Its matching antigen is unknown. This sample was included in a study of cytomegalovirus exposure and HLA in healthy donors. With V trimmed by 4 bases and J by 3 bases, 22 bases remained unmatched. This CDR3 region has 21 residues. Germline V lookup: CDR1 SGHVS, CDR2 FQNEAQ. Findings of the study overall: Most of the TCR beta V segments (in an earlier analysis) were productive either about 87% or about 30% of the time. Later analysis identified about 18,000 TCR beta sequences associated with HLA alleles, using a false discovery rate threshold of 0.05. In vitro experiments confirmed that three CMV-associated chains were specific for CMV antigens.

The PCR employed 60 Vbeta primers together with 13 Jbeta primers. Sequenced by immunoSEQ multiplex PCR; TCRdb stores in-frame clones only, minus some. The sample holds roughly 130,000 clones, roughly three fifths seen once. Donors were ostensibly healthy at sampling, although undocumented immune exposures were probable. The TCR originated in a woman in her forties in good health and CMV-seropositive. The sequencing input was PBMCs. This sequence joins TRBV7-8 and TRBJ2-5; 11 nucleotides match TRBD2. CDR3 sequence: CASSSKLTGWGELAGEETQYF. CDR3 nucleotides: TGTGCCAGCAGCTCCAAACTAACAGGTTGGGGAGAACTAGCGGGGGAAGAGACCCAGTACTTC. Complete variable domain (other parts from reference TRBV7-8 and TRBJ2-5): GAGVSQSPRYKVAKRGQDVALRCDPISGHVSLFWYQQALGQGPEFLTYFQNEAQLDKSGLPSDRFFAERPEGSVSTLKIQRTQQEDSAVYLCASSSKLTGWGELAGEETQYFGPGTRLLVL.